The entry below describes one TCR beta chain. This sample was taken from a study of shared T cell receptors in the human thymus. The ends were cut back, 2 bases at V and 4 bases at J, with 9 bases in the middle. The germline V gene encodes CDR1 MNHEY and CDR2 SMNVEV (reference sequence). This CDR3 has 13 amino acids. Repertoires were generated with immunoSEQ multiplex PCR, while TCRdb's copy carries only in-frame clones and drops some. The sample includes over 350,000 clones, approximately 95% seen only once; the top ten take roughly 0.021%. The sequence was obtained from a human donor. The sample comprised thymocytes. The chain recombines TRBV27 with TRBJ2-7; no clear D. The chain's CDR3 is CASSLGPGYEQYF. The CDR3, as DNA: TGTGCCAGCAGTTTAGGACCCGGTTACGAGCAGTACTTC.